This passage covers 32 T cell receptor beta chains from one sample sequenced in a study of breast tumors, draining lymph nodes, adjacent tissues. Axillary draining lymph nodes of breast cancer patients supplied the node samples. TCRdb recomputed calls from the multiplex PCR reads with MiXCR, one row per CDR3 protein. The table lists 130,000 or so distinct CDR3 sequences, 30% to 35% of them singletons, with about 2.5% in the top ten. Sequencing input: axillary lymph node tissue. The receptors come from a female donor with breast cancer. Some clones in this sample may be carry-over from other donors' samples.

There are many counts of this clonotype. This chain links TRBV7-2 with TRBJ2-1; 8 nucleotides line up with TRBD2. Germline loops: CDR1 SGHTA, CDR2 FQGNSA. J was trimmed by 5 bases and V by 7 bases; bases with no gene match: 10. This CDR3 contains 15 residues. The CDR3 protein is CASNRPGGDHNEQFF. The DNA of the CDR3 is TGTGCCAGCAACCGACCGGGGGGGGACCACAATGAGCAGTTCTTC.

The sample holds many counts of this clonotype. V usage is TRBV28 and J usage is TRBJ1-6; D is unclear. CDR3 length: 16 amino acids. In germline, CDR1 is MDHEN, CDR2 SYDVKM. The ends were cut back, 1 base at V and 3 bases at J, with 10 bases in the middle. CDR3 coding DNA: TGTGCCAGCAGTTTATTGGCAGAGAGCTATAATTCACCCCTCCACTTT. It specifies CASSLLAESYNSPLHF.

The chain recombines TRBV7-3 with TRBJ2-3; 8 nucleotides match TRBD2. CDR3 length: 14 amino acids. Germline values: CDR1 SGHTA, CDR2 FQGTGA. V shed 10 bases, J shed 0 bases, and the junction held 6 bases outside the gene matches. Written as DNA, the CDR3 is TGTGCCAACGACGGGGGGGGAAGCACAGATACGCAGTATTTT. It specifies CANDGGGSTDTQYF.

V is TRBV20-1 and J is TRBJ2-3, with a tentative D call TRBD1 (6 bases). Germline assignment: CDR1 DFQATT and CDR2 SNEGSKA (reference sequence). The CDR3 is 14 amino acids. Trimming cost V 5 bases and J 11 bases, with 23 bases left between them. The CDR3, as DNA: TGCAGTGCTGAGAGTACAGGGAGCACAGCTAAGCAGTATTTT. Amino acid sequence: CSAESTGSTAKQYF.

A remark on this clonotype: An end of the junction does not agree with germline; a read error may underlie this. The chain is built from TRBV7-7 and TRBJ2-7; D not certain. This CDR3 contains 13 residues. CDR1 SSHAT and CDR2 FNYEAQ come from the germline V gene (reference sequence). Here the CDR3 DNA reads TGTGCTAGCAGCTTAGGGCGGTCCTACGAGCGGTACTTC. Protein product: CASSLGRSYERYF.

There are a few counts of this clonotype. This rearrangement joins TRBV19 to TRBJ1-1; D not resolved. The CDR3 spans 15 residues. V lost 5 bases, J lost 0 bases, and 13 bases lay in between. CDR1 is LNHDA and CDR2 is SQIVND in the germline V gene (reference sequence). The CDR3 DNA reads TGTGCCAGTAGTGTAATCGACAAGATGAACACTGAAGCTTTCTTT. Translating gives CASSVIDKMNTEAFF.

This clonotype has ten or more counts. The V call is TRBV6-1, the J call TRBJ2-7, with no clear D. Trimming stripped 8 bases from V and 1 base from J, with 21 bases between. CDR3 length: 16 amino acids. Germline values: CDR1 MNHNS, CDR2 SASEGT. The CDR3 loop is CASYSGYLSSSYEQYV. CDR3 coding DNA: TGTGCCAGCTATTCGGGCTACCTTTCCTCGTCCTACGAGCAGTACGTC.

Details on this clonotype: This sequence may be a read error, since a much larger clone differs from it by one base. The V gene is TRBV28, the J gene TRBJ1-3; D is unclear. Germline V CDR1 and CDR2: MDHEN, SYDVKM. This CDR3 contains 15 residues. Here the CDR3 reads CASSDQSSAGNTVYF. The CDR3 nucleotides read TGTGCCAGCAGTGATCAGAGCTCGGCTGGAAACACCGTATATTTT. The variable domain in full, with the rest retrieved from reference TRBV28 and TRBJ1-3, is DVKVTQSSRYLVKRTGEKVFLECVQDMDHENMFWYRQDPGLGLRLIYFSYDVKMKEKGDIPEGYSVSREKKERFSLILESASTNQTSMYLCASSDQSSAGNTVYFGEGSWLTVV.

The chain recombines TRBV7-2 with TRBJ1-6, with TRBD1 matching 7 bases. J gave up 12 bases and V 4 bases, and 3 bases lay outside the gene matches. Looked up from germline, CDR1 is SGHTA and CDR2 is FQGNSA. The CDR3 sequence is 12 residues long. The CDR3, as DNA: TGTGCCAGCAGCTCGAACAGGGGACCCCTCCACTTT. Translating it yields CASSSNRGPLHF.

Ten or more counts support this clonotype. For the CDR3, the DNA is TGTGCCAGCAGCCATTTTGCGGGGGGGACAGGGATAGCGGGGGCCAACGTCCTGACTTTC. It is translated as CASSHFAGGTGIAGANVLTF. The genes are TRBV7-2 and TRBJ2-6, with D possibly being TRBD1 or TRBD2 (9 bases each). V dropped 5 bases and J dropped 4 bases, with 27 bases sitting between them. Germline assignment: CDR1 SGHTA and CDR2 FQGNSA. There are 20 residues in the CDR3.

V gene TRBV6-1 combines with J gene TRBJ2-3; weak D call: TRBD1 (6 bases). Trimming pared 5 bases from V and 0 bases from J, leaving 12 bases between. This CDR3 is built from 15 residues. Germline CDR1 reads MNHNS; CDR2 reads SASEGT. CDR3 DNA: TGTGCCAGCAGTCAGCGGACAGCTAGCACAGATACGCAGTATTTT. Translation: CASSQRTASTDTQYF.

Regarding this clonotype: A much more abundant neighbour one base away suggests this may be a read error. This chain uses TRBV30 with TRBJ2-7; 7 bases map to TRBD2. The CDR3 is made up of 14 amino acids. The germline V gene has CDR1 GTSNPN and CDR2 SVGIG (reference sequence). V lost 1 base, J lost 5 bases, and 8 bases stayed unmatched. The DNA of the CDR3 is TGTGCCTGGAGTGGATGGCGGGGGACCCACGAGCAGTACTTC. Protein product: CAWSGWRGTHEQYF.

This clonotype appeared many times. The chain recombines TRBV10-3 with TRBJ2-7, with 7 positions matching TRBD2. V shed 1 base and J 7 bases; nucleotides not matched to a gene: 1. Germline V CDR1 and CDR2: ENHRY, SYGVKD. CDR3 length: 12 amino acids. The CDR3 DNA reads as TGTGCCATCAGTGAGTACGGGGGGGAGCAGTACGTC. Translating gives CAISEYGGEQYV.

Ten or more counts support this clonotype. The CDR3 DNA reads TGCGCCAGCAGCCAAGAAGGGATTTCACCCCTCCACTTT. Residues: CASSQEGISPLHF. The J gene is TRBJ1-6, the V gene TRBV4-1; D gene uncertain. In germline, CDR1 is MGHRA, CDR2 YSYEKL. The V end was cut by 0 bases, the J end by 9 bases, with 6 bases between. The CDR3 has 13 amino acids.

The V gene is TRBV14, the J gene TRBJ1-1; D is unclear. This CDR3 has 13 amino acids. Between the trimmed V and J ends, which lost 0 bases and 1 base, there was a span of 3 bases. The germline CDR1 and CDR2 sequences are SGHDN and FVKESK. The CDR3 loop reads CASSQERNTEAFF. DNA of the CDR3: TGTGCCAGCAGCCAAGAGCGGAACACTGAAGCTTTCTTT.

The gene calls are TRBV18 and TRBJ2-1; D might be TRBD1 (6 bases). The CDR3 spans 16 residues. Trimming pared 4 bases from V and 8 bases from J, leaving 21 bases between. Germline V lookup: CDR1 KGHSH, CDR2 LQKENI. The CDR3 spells CASSRRTELLVYEQFF. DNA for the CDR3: TGTGCCAGCTCACGTCGGACAGAACTTTTGGTTTATGAGCAGTTCTTC.

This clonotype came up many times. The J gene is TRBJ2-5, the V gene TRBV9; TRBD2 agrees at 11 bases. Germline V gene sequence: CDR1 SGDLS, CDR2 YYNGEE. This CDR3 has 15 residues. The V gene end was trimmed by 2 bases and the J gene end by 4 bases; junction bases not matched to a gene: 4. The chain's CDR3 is CASSVLAGGSETQYF. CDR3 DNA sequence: TGTGCCAGCAGCGTCCTAGCGGGGGGCTCAGAGACCCAGTACTTC.

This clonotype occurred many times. CDR3: CASVPKRGGSYEQYV. Here the CDR3 DNA reads TGTGCCAGTGTCCCAAAGCGGGGGGGATCCTACGAGCAGTACGTC. J is TRBJ2-7 and V is TRBV6-2 or TRBV6-3; 10 bases fit TRBD2. The CDR3 is 15 residues long. The V segment lost 9 bases and the J segment 1 base; nucleotides outside the gene matches: 9. CDR1 MNHEY and CDR2 SVGEGT come from the germline V gene.

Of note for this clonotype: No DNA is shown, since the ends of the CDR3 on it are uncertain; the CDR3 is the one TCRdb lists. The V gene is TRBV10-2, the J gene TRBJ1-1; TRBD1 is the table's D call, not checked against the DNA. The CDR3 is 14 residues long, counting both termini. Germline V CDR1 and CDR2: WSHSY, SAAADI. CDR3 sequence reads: CASSDWGQGIVQFF.

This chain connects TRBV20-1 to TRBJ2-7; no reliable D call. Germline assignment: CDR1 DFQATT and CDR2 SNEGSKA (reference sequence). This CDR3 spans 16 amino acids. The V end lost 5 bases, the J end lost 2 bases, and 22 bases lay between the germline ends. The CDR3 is CSAWDSNQPMAYEQYF. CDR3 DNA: TGCAGTGCTTGGGATAGCAATCAGCCCATGGCCTACGAGCAGTACTTC.

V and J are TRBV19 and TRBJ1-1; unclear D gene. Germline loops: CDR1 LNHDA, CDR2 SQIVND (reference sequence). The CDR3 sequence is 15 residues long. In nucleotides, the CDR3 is TGTGCTTCTCGGGTGGGGAGGGAAAGAGGCACTGAAGCTTTCTTT. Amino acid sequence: CASRVGRERGTEAFF.

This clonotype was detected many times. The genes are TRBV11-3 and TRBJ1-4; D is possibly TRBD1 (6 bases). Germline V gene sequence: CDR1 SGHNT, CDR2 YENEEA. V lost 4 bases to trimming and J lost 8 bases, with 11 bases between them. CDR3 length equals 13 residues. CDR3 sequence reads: CASSSPGQEKLFF. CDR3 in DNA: TGTGCCAGCAGCTCGCCGGGACAAGAAAAACTGTTTTTT.

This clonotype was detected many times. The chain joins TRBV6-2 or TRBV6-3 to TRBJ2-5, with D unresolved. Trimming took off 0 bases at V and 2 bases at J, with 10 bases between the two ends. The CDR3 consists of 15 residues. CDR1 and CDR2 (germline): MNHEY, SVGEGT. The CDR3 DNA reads TGTGCCAGCAGTTACTCGAACGTCCTTCAAGAGACCCAGTACTTC. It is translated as CASSYSNVLQETQYF.

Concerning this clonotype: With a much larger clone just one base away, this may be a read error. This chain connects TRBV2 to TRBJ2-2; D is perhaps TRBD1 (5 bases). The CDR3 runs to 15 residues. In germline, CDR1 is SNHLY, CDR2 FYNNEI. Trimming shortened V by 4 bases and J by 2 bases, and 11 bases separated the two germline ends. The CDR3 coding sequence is TGTGCCAGCAGTGGAGCGCAGGGAAACACCGGGGAGCTGTTTTTT. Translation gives CASSGAQGNTGELFF.

In nucleotides, the CDR3 is TGTGCCAGCAGTCCGACAGGCCTCTCTGGAAACACCGGGGAGCTGTTTTTT. It codes for CASSPTGLSGNTGELFF. This chain joins TRBV6-5 and TRBJ2-2; tentatively, D is TRBD1 (6 bases). This CDR3 comprises 17 residues. CDR1 MNHEY and CDR2 SVGAGI come from the germline V gene. V was clipped by 5 bases and J by 2 bases, with 18 bases between them.

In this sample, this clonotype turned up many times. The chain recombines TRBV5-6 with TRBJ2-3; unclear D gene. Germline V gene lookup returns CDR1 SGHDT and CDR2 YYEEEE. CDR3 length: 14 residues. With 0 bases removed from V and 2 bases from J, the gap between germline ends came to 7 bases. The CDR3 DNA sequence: TGTGCCAGCAGCTTGGGTTTTGTCACAGATACGCAGTATTTT. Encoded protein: CASSLGFVTDTQYF.

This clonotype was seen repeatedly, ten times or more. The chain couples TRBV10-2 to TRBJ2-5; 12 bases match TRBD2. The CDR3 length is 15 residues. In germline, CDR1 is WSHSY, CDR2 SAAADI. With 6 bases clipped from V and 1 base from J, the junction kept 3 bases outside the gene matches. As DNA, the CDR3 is TGCGCCAGCAGCTTACTAGCGGGGGGCCAAGAGACCCAGTACTTC. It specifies CASSLLAGGQETQYF.

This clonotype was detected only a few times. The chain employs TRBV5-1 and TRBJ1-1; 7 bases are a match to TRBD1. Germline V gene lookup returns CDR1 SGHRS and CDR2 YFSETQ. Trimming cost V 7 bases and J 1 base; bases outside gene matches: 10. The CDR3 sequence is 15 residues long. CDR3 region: CASGGGRTGNTEAFF. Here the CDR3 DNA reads TGCGCCAGCGGAGGAGGACGGACAGGGAACACTGAAGCTTTCTTT. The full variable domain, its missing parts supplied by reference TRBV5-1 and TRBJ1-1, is KAGVTQTPRYLIKTRGQQVTLSCSPISGHRSVSWYQQTPGQGLQFLFEYFSETQRNKGNFPGRFSGRQFSNSRSEMNVSTLELGDSALYLCASGGGRTGNTEAFFGQGTRLTVV.

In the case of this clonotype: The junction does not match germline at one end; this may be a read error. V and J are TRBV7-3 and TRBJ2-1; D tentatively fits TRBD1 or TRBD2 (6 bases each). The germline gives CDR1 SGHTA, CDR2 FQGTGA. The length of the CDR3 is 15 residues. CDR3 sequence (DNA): TGTGCCAGCAGCCCCTCGGGGGCATTCTACAATGAGCAGCTCTTC. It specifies CASSPSGAFYNEQLF.

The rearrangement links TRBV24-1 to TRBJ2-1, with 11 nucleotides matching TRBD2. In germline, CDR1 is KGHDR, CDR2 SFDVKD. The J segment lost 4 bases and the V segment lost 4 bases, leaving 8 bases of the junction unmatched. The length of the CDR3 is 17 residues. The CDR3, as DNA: TGTGCCACCAGTGACCCCCGGACTAGCGGGTTGTACAATGAGCAGTTCTTC. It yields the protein CATSDPRTSGLYNEQFF.

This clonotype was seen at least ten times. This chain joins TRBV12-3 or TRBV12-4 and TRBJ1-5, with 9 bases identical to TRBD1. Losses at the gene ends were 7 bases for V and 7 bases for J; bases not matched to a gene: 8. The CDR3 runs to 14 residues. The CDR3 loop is CASNWDRVRQPQHF. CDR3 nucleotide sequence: TGTGCCAGCAACTGGGACAGGGTCCGGCAGCCCCAGCATTTT.

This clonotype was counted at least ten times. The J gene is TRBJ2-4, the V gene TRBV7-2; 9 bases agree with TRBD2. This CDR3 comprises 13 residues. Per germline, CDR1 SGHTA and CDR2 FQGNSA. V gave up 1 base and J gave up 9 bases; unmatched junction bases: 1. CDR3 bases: TGTGCCAGCAGCTTAGGAGCGGGGGGCATTCAGTACTTC. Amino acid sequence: CASSLGAGGIQYF.